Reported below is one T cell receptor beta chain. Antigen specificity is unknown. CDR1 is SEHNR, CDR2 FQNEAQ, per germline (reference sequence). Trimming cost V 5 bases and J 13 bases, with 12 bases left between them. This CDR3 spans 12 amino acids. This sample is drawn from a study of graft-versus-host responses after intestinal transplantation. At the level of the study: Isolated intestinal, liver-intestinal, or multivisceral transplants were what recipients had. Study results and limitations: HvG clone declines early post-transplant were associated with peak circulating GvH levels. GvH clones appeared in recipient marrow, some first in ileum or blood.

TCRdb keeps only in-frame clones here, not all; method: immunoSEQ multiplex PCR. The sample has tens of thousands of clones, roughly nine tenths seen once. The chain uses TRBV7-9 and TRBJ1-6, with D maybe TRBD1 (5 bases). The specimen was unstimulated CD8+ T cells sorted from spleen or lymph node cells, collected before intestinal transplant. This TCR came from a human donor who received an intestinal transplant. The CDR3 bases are TGTGCCAGCAGCGCCGACAGTGGGCCCCTCCACTTT. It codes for CASSADSGPLHF. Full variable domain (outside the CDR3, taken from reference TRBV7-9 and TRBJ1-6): DTGVSQNPRHKITKRGQNVTFRCDPISEHNRLYWYRQTLGQGPEFLTYFQNEAQLEKSRLLSDRFSAERPKGSFSTLEIQRTEQGDSAMYLCASSADSGPLHFGNGTRLTVT.